The text below deals with one T cell receptor (beta chain). Its antigen is as yet unknown. The CDR3 totals 15 residues. This sample was included in a study of cytomegalovirus exposure and HLA in healthy donors. Across the whole study: In a later analysis, the roughly 110 validation repertoires were reported to have used the same platform as the roughly 600 first-cohort repertoires. General study points: First-cohort TCR clusters were later found to tend to co-occur in the roughly 130 validation repertoires. Reports described diagnosis of cytomegalovirus status by the classifier as highly specific and sensitive.

Generated by immunoSEQ multiplex PCR, the TCRdb table keeps only in-frame clones and is missing some. This table holds around 50,000 clones, around 94% found once. The receptor comes from a young woman in good health and CMV-seropositive. This chain joins TRBV7-5 and TRBJ2-7; TRBD2 was called by the table and not checked on the DNA. TRBV7-5 has pseudogene status. Material for sequencing was PBMCs. CDR3 region: CARSNTAGGAYEQYF. CDR3 bases: TGTGCCAGAAGCAACACAGCGGGAGGCGCCTACGAGCAGTACTTC.